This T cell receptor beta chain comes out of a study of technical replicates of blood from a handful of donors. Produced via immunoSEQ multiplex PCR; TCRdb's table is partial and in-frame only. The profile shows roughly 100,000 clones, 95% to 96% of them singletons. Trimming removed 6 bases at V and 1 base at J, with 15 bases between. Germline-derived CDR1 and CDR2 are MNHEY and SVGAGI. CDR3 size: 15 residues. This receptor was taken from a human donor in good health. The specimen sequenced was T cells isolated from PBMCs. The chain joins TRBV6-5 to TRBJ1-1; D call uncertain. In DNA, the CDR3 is TGTGCCAGCAGCCGACGTCCAAGAGGGAACACTGAAGCTTTCTTT. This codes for CASSRRPRGNTEAFF.